Presented here are 27 T cell receptor beta chains from one specimen sequenced in a study of CD8 T cells in ankylosing spondylitis. One entry per CDR3 protein results from TCRdb running MiXCR on the 5' RACE reads. This table has 200,000 to 250,000 distinct CDR3 sequences, about 30% appearing once. The sequencing input was blood, either unsorted or a sorted T cell fraction (not recorded which). These receptors were taken from a male donor with ankylosing spondylitis or in good health (not recorded which).

The chain joins TRBV5-1 to TRBJ2-7, with a possible D match to TRBD1 (6 bases). CDR1 and CDR2 from the germline V gene are SGHRS and YFSETQ. Trimming shortened V by 0 bases and J by 6 bases, and 22 bases separated the two germline ends. The CDR3 contains 17 residues. CDR3 amino acids: CASSLAETGSPGSEQYF. DNA for the CDR3: TGCGCCAGCAGCTTGGCCGAGACAGGTTCCCCGGGCTCCGAGCAGTACTTC.

The chain employs TRBV20-1 and TRBJ2-3, with TRBD2 identical over 16 bases. Germline values: CDR1 DFQATT, CDR2 SNEGSKA (reference sequence). The CDR3 contains 14 residues. The V segment lost 6 bases and the J segment 4 bases; nucleotides outside the gene matches: 1. This CDR3 reads CSAGTSGGADTQYF. CDR3 in DNA: TGCAGTGCCGGGACTAGCGGGGGGGCAGATACGCAGTATTTT.

This chain connects TRBV12-3 or TRBV12-4 to TRBJ2-1, with 9 bases identical to TRBD2. J was trimmed by 4 bases and V by 3 bases; bases with no gene match: 4. This CDR3 spans 15 amino acids. The CDR3 DNA sequence: TGTGCCAGCAGTTTTCAGGCGGGGGGGTACAATGAGCAGTTCTTC. It is translated as CASSFQAGGYNEQFF.

The V call is TRBV20-1, the J call TRBJ1-2; TRBD1 aligns across 7 bases. Looked up from germline, CDR1 is DFQATT and CDR2 is SNEGSKA (reference sequence). The CDR3 extends over 14 amino acids. V gave up 3 bases and J gave up 4 bases; unmatched junction bases: 8. The CDR3 nucleotides are TGCAGTGCTAGTCCAGGGGGTACGGTCTATGGCTACACCTTC. Its protein is CSASPGGTVYGYTF.

This clonotype has more than one count but fewer than ten. This chain connects TRBV12-3 or TRBV12-4 to TRBJ1-1; D is undetermined. The V and J ends lost 4 bases and 5 bases respectively, with 14 bases between them. The CDR3 is made up of 14 amino acids. The CDR3 region is CASSWATERTEAFF. The CDR3 DNA reads TGTGCCAGCAGTTGGGCGACCGAGCGGACTGAAGCTTTCTTT.

This clonotype was seen only a few times. This chain uses TRBV10-3 with TRBJ1-2, with D tentatively TRBD1 (5 bases). Between the trimmed V and J ends, which lost 7 bases and 1 base, there was a span of 10 bases. CDR1 is ENHRY and CDR2 is SYGVKD in the germline V gene. The CDR3 is made up of 13 amino acids. As DNA, the CDR3 is TGTGCCATCACCACGACAGATAACTATGGCTACACCTTC. Encoded protein: CAITTTDNYGYTF.

The V call is TRBV7-3, the J call TRBJ2-5, with TRBD2 identical over 13 bases. CDR1 SGHTA and CDR2 FQGTGA come from the germline V gene. CDR3 length: 17 amino acids. The ends lost 2 bases at V and 3 bases at J; junction bases unmatched: 6. The DNA for the CDR3 is TGTGCCAGCAGCTTAGCGAGGACTAGCGGGGGCAAAGAGACCCAGTACTTC. Amino acids: CASSLARTSGGKETQYF.

The sample holds a few counts of this clonotype. This chain connects TRBV10-3 to TRBJ2-5, with D perhaps given as TRBD1 or TRBD2 (5 bases each). V was cut by 8 bases and J by 1 base, with 14 bases left in between. CDR1 and CDR2 (germline): ENHRY, SYGVKD. The CDR3 length is 14 residues. The CDR3 is CAIGWDGTQETQYF. CDR3 sequence (DNA): TGTGCCATCGGCTGGGACGGCACCCAAGAGACCCAGTACTTC.

The V call is TRBV6-5, the J call TRBJ1-4, with D unclear. The CDR3 runs 17 residues. CDR1 is MNHEY and CDR2 is SVGAGI in the germline V gene. Between the trimmed V and J ends, which lost 0 bases and 7 bases, there was a span of 18 bases. The CDR3 region is CASSYSTDVGPLEKLFF. Here the CDR3 DNA reads TGTGCCAGCAGTTACTCGACGGACGTTGGTCCGCTTGAAAAACTGTTTTTT.

This clonotype came up a few times. This chain's CDR3 is CASSPGPNQETQYF. CDR3 nucleotide sequence: TGTGCCAGCAGCCCGGGACCGAACCAAGAGACCCAGTACTTC. V and J are TRBV5-6 and TRBJ2-5; D assignment may be TRBD1 or TRBD2 (5 bases each). The CDR3 covers 14 residues. With 4 bases removed from V and 0 bases from J, the gap between germline ends came to 10 bases. Germline V gene data show CDR1 as SGHDT and CDR2 as YYEEEE.

The chain is built from TRBV10-2 and TRBJ2-3, with TRBD2 matching 13 bases. The germline gives CDR1 WSHSY, CDR2 SAAADI. The J segment lost 8 bases and the V segment lost 6 bases, leaving 8 bases of the junction unmatched. The CDR3 length is 15 residues. The CDR3 loop is CASSPGLAGAATQYF. Here the CDR3 DNA reads TGCGCCAGCAGCCCCGGACTAGCGGGGGCGGCTACGCAGTATTTT.

This chain joins TRBV20-1 and TRBJ1-1; D is undetermined. V was clipped by 7 bases and J by 11 bases, with 17 bases between them. The germline V gene encodes CDR1 DFQATT and CDR2 SNEGSKA (reference sequence). The CDR3 runs to 11 residues. The CDR3 sequence is CSVGRQTGAFF. Here the CDR3 DNA reads TGCAGTGTAGGGCGCCAAACGGGGGCTTTCTTT.

This clonotype was counted only a few times. J is TRBJ2-3 and V is TRBV7-2; D not resolved. V lost 5 bases and J lost 5, with 8 bases in between. CDR1 and CDR2 (germline): SGHTA, FQGNSA. CDR3 length: 12 residues. CDR3 nucleotides: TGTGCCAGCAGCCCTAGTCGAGATACGCAGTATTTT. Protein sequence: CASSPSRDTQYF.

Only a few counts were recorded for this clonotype. J is TRBJ2-4 and V is TRBV29-1; 7 nucleotides line up with TRBD1. CDR1 and CDR2 (germline): SQVTM, ANQGSEA. CDR3 length: 13 residues. V was pared by 7 bases and J by 2 bases, with 5 bases of the junction left unmatched. In DNA, the CDR3 is TGCAGCGCCACGGACAGGACCAAAAACATTCAGTACTTC. It specifies CSATDRTKNIQYF.

V is TRBV9 and J is TRBJ1-5; no reliable D call. CDR1 and CDR2 (germline): SGDLS, YYNGEE. This CDR3 is 13 amino acids long. V was cut by 4 bases and J by 6 bases, with 11 bases left in between. The CDR3 region has the DNA TGTGCCAGCAGCCCCCTCGAGGGTCAGCCCCAGCATTTT. It encodes CASSPLEGQPQHF. Drawing the rest from reference TRBV9 and TRBJ1-5, the complete variable domain is DSGVTQTPKHLITATGQRVTLRCSPRSGDLSVYWYQQSLDQGLQFLIQYYNGEERAKGNILERFSAQQFPDLHSELNLSSLELGDSALYFCASSPLEGQPQHFGDGTRLSIL.

This rearrangement joins TRBV29-1 to TRBJ2-3; unclear D gene. Per germline, CDR1 SQVTM and CDR2 ANQGSEA. Trimming removed 6 bases at V and 4 bases at J, with 17 bases between. The CDR3 is 14 residues long. The CDR3, as DNA: TGCAGCGTCTTCGGGCCTCCCCGCTCAGATACGCAGTATTTT. Translation: CSVFGPPRSDTQYF.

This clonotype has ten or more counts. This rearrangement joins TRBV10-3 to TRBJ2-1, with 9 bases fitting TRBD2. Germline V gene data show CDR1 as ENHRY and CDR2 as SYGVKD. The V gene end was trimmed by 8 bases and the J gene end by 6 bases; junction bases not matched to a gene: 8. The CDR3 loop spans 14 amino acids. This CDR3 reads CAIATAGGVNEQFF. CDR3 bases: TGTGCCATCGCGACAGCGGGGGGTGTCAATGAGCAGTTCTTC.

The CDR3 DNA is TGTGCCATCAGCCCAGACCAGCCTACTAATGAAAAACTGTTTTTT. This sequence encodes CAISPDQPTNEKLFF. The chain links TRBV10-3 to TRBJ1-4; the D is unclear. The length of the CDR3 is 15 residues. Per the germline V gene, CDR1 is ENHRY and CDR2 is SYGVKD. Trimming stripped 6 bases from V and 2 bases from J, with 13 bases between.

The chain has TRBV20-1 and TRBJ1-1; possibly TRBD1 for D (6 bases). Trimming pared 6 bases from V and 5 bases from J, leaving 16 bases between. Germline loops: CDR1 DFQATT, CDR2 SNEGSKA (reference sequence). This CDR3 has 13 amino acids. CDR3 nucleotide sequence: TGCAGTGCCAGACGGGGGGCGGGGACTGAAGCTTTCTTT. Translated, it gives CSARRGAGTEAFF.

This clonotype was counted a few times. J is TRBJ2-5 and V is TRBV6-1, with 9 bases lining up with TRBD1. J was trimmed by 1 base and V by 6 bases; bases with no gene match: 3. This CDR3 has 14 amino acids. Germline V gene sequence: CDR1 MNHNS, CDR2 SASEGT. The CDR3 loop reads CASRMTGGQETQYF. The DNA of the CDR3 is TGTGCCAGCAGAATGACAGGGGGCCAAGAGACCCAGTACTTC.

This clonotype was picked up a small number of times. This chain joins TRBV11-2 and TRBJ2-3; TRBD2 matches at 8 bases. The junction had 0 bases not matched to a gene; V was cut back by 4 bases and J by 0 bases. Per germline, CDR1 SGHAT and CDR2 FQNNGV. The CDR3 covers 14 residues. CDR3 in DNA: TGTGCCAGCAGCTCTAGCGGGAGCACAGATACGCAGTATTTT. Its translation is CASSSSGSTDTQYF.

This clonotype was recorded at least ten times. The chain uses TRBV6-5 and TRBJ1-5; 7 bases agree with TRBD1. The V gene's germline CDR1 is MNHEY and CDR2 SVGAGI. The CDR3 totals 15 residues. The J segment lost 5 bases and the V segment lost 2 bases, leaving 6 bases of the junction unmatched. For the CDR3, the DNA is TGTGCCAGCAGTTACACAACCGGGACAGATCAGCCCCAGCATTTT. This sequence encodes CASSYTTGTDQPQHF.

For the CDR3, the DNA is TGTGCCAGCAGCCACGACTCTCATCAGCCCCAGCATTTT. This translates into CASSHDSHQPQHF. V and J are TRBV4-2 and TRBJ1-5; D is uncertain. The V end lost 3 bases, the J end lost 5 bases, and 8 bases lay between the germline ends. The CDR3 totals 13 residues. The germline V gene has CDR1 LGHNA and CDR2 YNFKEQ.

This clonotype was seen more than once but under ten times. V usage is TRBV20-1 and J usage is TRBJ2-5, with D possibly called TRBD1 or TRBD2 (6 bases each). V was pared by 6 bases and J by 3 bases, with 17 bases between. The CDR3 loop spans 14 amino acids. Germline CDR1 is DFQATT and CDR2 is SNEGSKA (reference sequence). The CDR3 nucleotides read TGCAGTGCCACCTTAGCTAGGGGGGAAGAGACCCAGTACTTC. It encodes CSATLARGEETQYF.

In the case of this clonotype: The junction shows a germline mismatch at one end, possibly a read error. The V and J genes are TRBV5-5 and TRBJ1-6; no definite D call. Germline V gene sequence: CDR1 SGHKS, CDR2 YYEKEE (reference sequence). This CDR3 has 17 amino acids. DNA for the CDR3: TGTGCCAGCAGCTACAGACAAGAGAGCTCCTATAATTCCCCCCTCCACTTT. It translates to CASSYRQESSYNSPLHF.

There are a few counts of this clonotype. The chain carries TRBV20-1 and TRBJ2-5; D gene ambiguous. Germline CDR1 reads DFQATT; CDR2 reads SNEGSKA (reference sequence). V was trimmed by 0 bases and J by 5 bases, leaving 10 bases between them. This CDR3 contains 13 residues. The CDR3 protein is CSAREGRVETQYF. Here the CDR3 DNA reads TGCAGTGCTAGAGAGGGTAGGGTTGAGACCCAGTACTTC.

The chain recombines TRBV5-1 with TRBJ2-7; possible D gene TRBD2, 5 bases. The CDR3 runs to 14 residues. The V gene's germline CDR1 is SGHRS and CDR2 YFSETQ. V lost 2 bases and J lost 6, with 15 bases in between. This CDR3 reads CASSFTGVTGEQYF. In nucleotides, the CDR3 is TGCGCCAGCAGCTTCACCGGGGTAACGGGCGAGCAGTACTTC.